One sample yielded the 24 T cell receptor beta chains listed below, sequenced in a study of blood T cell repertoires in COVID-19. Only in-frame clones appear in the TCRdb table, and some are missing; sequencing was by immunoSEQ multiplex PCR. The sample contains about 110,000 clones, about 80% of which appear only once. Sequences were obtained from peripheral blood. These TCRs come from a woman at least 80 years old with active or convalescent COVID-19.

V gene TRBV21-1 combines with J gene TRBJ2-7; the table's D call TRBD2 went unverified against the DNA. TRBV21-1 is designated a pseudogene. This CDR3 has 18 amino acids. This CDR3 is CASSKKGRSGKSSYEQYF. CDR3 bases: TGTGCCAGCAGCAAAAAGGGGCGTAGCGGGAAGAGCTCCTACGAGCAGTACTTC.

CDR3 sequence reads: CASSFSRITTGELFF. The CDR3 region has the DNA TGTGCCAGCAGCTTTTCGAGAATAACCACCGGGGAGCTGTTTTTT. The gene calls are TRBV5-8 and TRBJ2-2; D not resolved. Germline lookup yields CDR1 SGHTS and CDR2 YDEGEE. The V and J ends lost 2 bases and 4 bases respectively, with 12 bases between them. The length of the CDR3 is 15 residues.

The chain employs TRBV28 and TRBJ1-1; no firm D call. The germline CDR1 and CDR2 sequences are MDHEN and SYDVKM. Trimming removed 2 bases at V and 8 bases at J, with 9 bases between. This CDR3 has 12 amino acids. This CDR3 reads CASSLEGEEAFF. CDR3 coding DNA: TGTGCCAGCAGTTTAGAGGGAGAAGAAGCTTTCTTT.

The chain employs TRBV28 and TRBJ2-1, with TRBD2 matching over 10 bases. Unmatched junction bases numbered 5, after V lost 8 bases and J lost 7 bases. The CDR3 spans 13 residues. The germline V gene has CDR1 MDHEN and CDR2 SYDVKM. CDR3 coding DNA: TGTGCCAGCCGGACTAGCGGTCTTAATGAGCAGTTCTTC. Protein product: CASRTSGLNEQFF.

The chain combines TRBV18 with TRBJ1-1, with D unresolved. This CDR3 contains 13 residues. The V gene's germline CDR1 is KGHSH and CDR2 LQKENI. V was clipped by 3 bases and J by 4 bases, with 9 bases between them. For the CDR3, the DNA is TGTGCCAGCTCACCGGCGGAGGCCACTGAAGCTTTCTTT. It translates to CASSPAEATEAFF.

This chain connects TRBV29-1 to TRBJ2-3; 13 bases match TRBD2. This CDR3 has 16 amino acids. With 6 bases clipped from V and 8 bases from J, the junction kept 14 bases outside the gene matches. CDR1 and CDR2 (germline): SQVTM, ANQGSEA. The CDR3 sequence is CSVESQTSGRTGTQYF. The CDR3 DNA reads TGCAGCGTCGAATCCCAGACTAGCGGGAGGACCGGTACGCAGTATTTT.

Here the CDR3 reads CAIRGTILSEQFF. The CDR3 DNA reads as TGTGCCATCAGGGGGACTATCCTCTCTGAGCAGTTCTTC. The chain has TRBV10-3 and TRBJ2-1, with 7 bases fitting TRBD2. Germline V gene data show CDR1 as ENHRY and CDR2 as SYGVKD. The ends lost 6 bases at V and 9 bases at J; junction bases unmatched: 8. CDR3 size: 13 residues.

The chain recombines TRBV1 with TRBJ2-2; TRBD1, as called in the table, went unchecked against the DNA. TRBV1 is listed as a pseudogene. The CDR3 is made up of 14 amino acids. CDR3 protein: CTSGRKGYTGELFF. The CDR3 DNA follows: TGCACCAGCGGGCGCAAGGGGTACACCGGGGAGCTGTTTTTT.

The sample holds a few counts of this clone. The chain is built from TRBV11-2 and TRBJ2-2, with TRBD1 as a possible D gene (6 bases). This CDR3 region has 14 residues. V was shortened by 5 bases and J by 6 bases, with 13 bases between the two germline ends. The germline V gene encodes CDR1 SGHAT and CDR2 FQNNGV. In nucleotides, the CDR3 is TGTGCCAGCAGCGTACAGGGTGGTGCCGGGGAGCTGTTTTTT. Amino acid sequence: CASSVQGGAGELFF.

The V and J genes are TRBV7-8 and TRBJ1-2; 7 bases align to TRBD1. Germline trimming cut 4 bases from V and 1 base from J; bases unmatched to any gene: 6. CDR3 size: 15 residues. The germline gives CDR1 SGHVS, CDR2 FQNEAQ. This CDR3 reads CASSYDRDSNYGYTF. Written as DNA, the CDR3 is TGTGCCAGCAGCTACGACCGGGACAGTAACTATGGCTACACCTTC.

In DNA form, the CDR3 reads TGTGCCAGCAGCTTAACTGGGGGCAGTGAGCAGTTCTTC. It specifies CASSLTGGSEQFF. The chain carries TRBV7-3 and TRBJ2-1; possibly TRBD1 for D (6 bases). CDR3 length: 13 amino acids. Trimming shortened V by 0 bases and J by 9 bases, and 9 bases separated the two germline ends. In germline, CDR1 is SGHTA, CDR2 FQGTGA.

V gene TRBV5-5 combines with J gene TRBJ2-5, with 12 positions matching TRBD1. V shed 4 bases and J 7 bases; nucleotides not matched to a gene: 8. The CDR3 covers 15 residues. CDR1 and CDR2 from the germline V gene are SGHKS and YYEKEE (reference sequence). The CDR3 here is CASSKGQGARGTQYF. The CDR3, as DNA: TGTGCCAGCAGCAAGGGACAGGGGGCTCGGGGGACCCAGTACTTC.

This chain joins TRBV27 and TRBJ2-7; 7 positions match TRBD1. CDR1 and CDR2 (germline): MNHEY, SMNVEV (reference sequence). The CDR3 sequence is 19 residues long. J lost 3 bases, V lost 6 bases, and 23 bases had no gene match. CDR3 protein: CASSSHHEGWTGTNYEQYF. In DNA form, the CDR3 reads TGTGCCAGCAGCTCCCACCATGAGGGGTGGACAGGAACTAACTACGAGCAGTACTTC.

The CDR3 DNA reads TGCGCCAGCAGCTGGTGGCAGGGGGTTACTGAAGCTTTCTTT. This gives the protein CASSWWQGVTEAFF. The chain links TRBV5-1 to TRBJ1-1; 7 bases fit TRBD1. Trimming took 3 bases from V and 5 from J; bases not matched to a gene: 7. CDR1 is SGHRS and CDR2 is YFSETQ in the germline V gene. CDR3 length: 14 amino acids.

The CDR3 region is CASSLGGSVTGELFF. CDR3 coding DNA: TGTGCCAGCAGCTTAGGGGGCTCCGTGACCGGGGAGCTGTTTTTT. The J gene is TRBJ2-2, the V gene TRBV11-3; D is possibly TRBD1 (5 bases). This CDR3 comprises 15 residues. Germline-derived CDR1 and CDR2 are SGHNT and YENEEA. V shed 1 base and J shed 5 bases, with 11 bases lying between them.

This clone was observed at least ten times. This chain joins TRBV28 and TRBJ1-1, with a tentative D call TRBD1 (6 bases). The CDR3 is 14 residues long. Looked up from germline, CDR1 is MDHEN and CDR2 is SYDVKM. V was clipped by 3 bases and J by 5 bases, with 13 bases between them. CDR3: CASSFQGPSTEAFF. The CDR3 nucleotides read TGTGCCAGCAGTTTTCAGGGGCCAAGTACTGAAGCTTTCTTT. Variable domain in full (rest from reference TRBV28 and TRBJ1-1): DVKVTQSSRYLVKRTGEKVFLECVQDMDHENMFWYRQDPGLGLRLIYFSYDVKMKEKGDIPEGYSVSREKKERFSLILESASTNQTSMYLCASSFQGPSTEAFFGQGTRLTVV.

This clone was seen more than once but under ten times. The J gene is TRBJ1-1, the V gene TRBV5-1, with TRBD1 as a possible D gene (5 bases). The length of the CDR3 is 15 residues. V was trimmed by 2 bases and J by 6 bases, leaving 17 bases between them. From germline, CDR1 is SGHRS and CDR2 YFSETQ. CDR3 DNA sequence: TGCGCCAGCAGCTTCCGCCTATCAGGGAGGTCTGAAGCTTTCTTT. Amino acid sequence: CASSFRLSGRSEAFF.

The chain joins TRBV27 to TRBJ1-2, with 7 bases lining up with TRBD1. The junction had 10 bases not matched to a gene; V was cut back by 6 bases and J by 3 bases. This CDR3 comprises 15 residues. CDR1 and CDR2 (germline): MNHEY, SMNVEV (reference sequence). The CDR3: CASSSEPDRDYGYTF. For the CDR3, the DNA is TGTGCCAGCAGCTCCGAGCCCGACAGGGACTATGGCTACACCTTC.

This chain joins TRBV9 and TRBJ2-3; a weak D match, TRBD1 (6 bases). Germline V CDR1 and CDR2: SGDLS, YYNGEE. V was pared by 3 bases and J by 5 bases, with 13 bases between. The CDR3 covers 14 residues. CDR3 sequence reads: CASSAQAGEDTQYF. CDR3 DNA: TGTGCCAGCAGCGCCCAGGCAGGGGAAGATACGCAGTATTTT.

The chain employs TRBV6-5 and TRBJ1-1; D remains unclear. The germline CDR1 and CDR2 sequences are MNHEY and SVGAGI. This CDR3 has 13 amino acids. The V gene lost 7 bases and the J gene lost 3 bases, with 12 bases spanning the gap. The CDR3 sequence: CASNEGAYTEAFF. CDR3 DNA: TGTGCCAGCAACGAGGGCGCGTACACTGAAGCTTTCTTT.

The chain couples TRBV3-1 (or the pseudogene TRBV3-2) to TRBJ2-1; the D gene is possibly TRBD2 (7 bases). Trimming took 5 bases from V and 10 from J, leaving 9 bases between them. This CDR3 is built from 11 residues. Per the germline V gene, CDR1 is LGHDT and CDR2 is YNNKEL (reference sequence). CDR3 protein: CASSKGGEQFF. The CDR3 DNA reads as TGTGCCAGCAGCAAGGGGGGGGAGCAGTTCTTC.

This clone occurred once. The V and J genes are TRBV7-3 and TRBJ2-2; TRBD2 matches at 12 bases. This CDR3 comprises 16 residues. Germline values: CDR1 SGHTA, CDR2 FQGTGA. V lost 5 bases, J lost 5 bases, and 6 bases stayed unmatched. CDR3 sequence: CASSPGLAGLTGELFF. CDR3 in DNA: TGTGCCAGCAGCCCGGGACTAGCGGGCCTAACCGGGGAGCTGTTTTTT.

This clone has just a few counts. V is TRBV18 and J is TRBJ2-2; 11 nucleotides line up with TRBD1. The CDR3 has 16 amino acids. The ends lost 3 bases at V and 4 bases at J; junction bases unmatched: 4. Germline V lookup: CDR1 KGHSH, CDR2 LQKENI. The DNA of the CDR3 is TGTGCCAGCTCACCCCAGGGACAGGGGGGCACCGGGGAGCTGTTTTTT. It encodes CASSPQGQGGTGELFF. The variable domain in full, completed from reference TRBV18 and TRBJ2-2, reads NAGVMQNPRHLVRRRGQEARLRCSPMKGHSHVYWYRQLPEEGLKFMVYLQKENIIDESGMPKERFSAEFPKEGPSILRIQQVVRGDSAAYFCASSPQGQGGTGELFFGEGSRLTVL.

The CDR3 sequence: CASSSPGVHEQYF. CDR3 DNA: TGTGCCAGCAGCTCCCCAGGGGTGCACGAGCAGTACTTC. The chain joins TRBV6-6 to TRBJ2-7, with D possibly being TRBD1 (6 bases). Deletions cut 6 bases from V and 5 bases from J, with 14 bases between. The V gene's germline CDR1 is MNHNY and CDR2 SVGAGI (reference sequence). The CDR3 extends over 13 amino acids.